The rows below give T cell receptor beta chains drawn from one sample of a study of T cells in Graves' hyperthyroidism and ophthalmopathy. MiXCR was run by TCRdb on the multiplex PCR reads, yielding one entry per CDR3 protein. The repertoire holds more than 500,000 distinct CDR3 sequences, around 15% seen once, with less than 30% in the top ten. The specimen was blood. All receptors come from a woman aged 25 to 45 with Graves' ophthalmopathy. CDR3s include the opening cysteine and the closing phenylalanine or tryptophan.

J gene	V gene	CDR3 protein
TRBJ1-6	TRBV2	CASSADRANSPLHF
TRBJ2-2	TRBV5-4	CASSLAGGHRELFF
TRBJ2-7	TRBV20-1	CSAWDPSRYEQYF
TRBJ2-7	TRBV20-1	CSGDVRGSYEQYF
TRBJ2-1	TRBV2	CATALESSYNEQFF
TRBJ2-3	TRBV12-3/TRBV12-4	CASNPTGPDTQYF
TRBJ2-3	TRBV7-2	CASSTRQQSDTQYF
TRBJ2-3	TRBV7-2	CASSRRRLAGVDTQYF
TRBJ2-1	TRBV7-9	CASSHSNTATEQFF
TRBJ2-5	TRBV5-6	CASNGPGHRYQETQYF
TRBJ2-2	TRBV5-1	CAKRGDSNTGELFF
TRBJ2-7	TRBV4-1	CASSVRTDYEQYF
TRBJ1-1	TRBV20-1	CSAMRHEAFF
TRBJ2-3	TRBV18	CASSTLGPGIADTQYF